This TCR beta chain was captured in a study of technical replicates of blood from several donors (dated by TCRdb to about 2017). The method behind the library was the immunoSEQ multiplex PCR assay. TCRdb provides this immuneACCESS table in a form limited to in-frame rearrangements. Some clones are lacking; in checked studies, under half of them reflect an unresolved V gene, and why the rest are absent is not known. The sample yields 60,000 to 90,000 clones; roughly 96% were counted once. The ten largest clones capture approximately 0.24% of the sample. The germline V end is reduced by 0 bases and the J end by 6 bases; junction bases left unmatched: 7. The germline V gene provides CDR1 MGHRA and CDR2 YSYEKL. From the cysteine through the phenylalanine, the CDR3 covers 17 amino acids. Just CDR3 DNA is preserved here, 51 bases in frame from base 1. With respect to this clone: Which antigen it targets is not known. Base qualities are missing; no much larger clone stands one base away.

The sequence was obtained from a human donor in good health. The sequencing input was T cells isolated from PBMCs. The chain is made from TRBV4-1 and TRBJ1-6; 8 bases in the junction line up with TRBD1. The sequence in DNA is TGCGCCAGCAGCCAAGACTACTACAGGGGGGGTAATTCACCCCTCCACTTT. Its translation reads: CASSQDYYRGGNSPLHF.